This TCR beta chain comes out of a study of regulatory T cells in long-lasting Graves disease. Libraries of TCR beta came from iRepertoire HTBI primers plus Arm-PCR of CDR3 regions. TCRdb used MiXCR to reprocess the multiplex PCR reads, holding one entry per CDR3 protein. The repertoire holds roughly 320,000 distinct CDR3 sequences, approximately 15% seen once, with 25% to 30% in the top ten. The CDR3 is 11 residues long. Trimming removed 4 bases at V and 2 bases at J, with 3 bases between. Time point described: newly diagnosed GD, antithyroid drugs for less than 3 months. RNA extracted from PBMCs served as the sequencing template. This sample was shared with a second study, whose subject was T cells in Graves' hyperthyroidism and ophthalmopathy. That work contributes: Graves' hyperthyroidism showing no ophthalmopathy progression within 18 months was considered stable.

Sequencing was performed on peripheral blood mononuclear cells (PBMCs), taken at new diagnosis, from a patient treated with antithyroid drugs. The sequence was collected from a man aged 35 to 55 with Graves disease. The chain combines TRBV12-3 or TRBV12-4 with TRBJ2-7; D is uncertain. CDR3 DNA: TGTGCCAGCAGTTGGCCCTACGAGCAGTACTTC. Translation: CASSWPYEQYF.